The clone carrying this T cell receptor (beta chain) was seen at least ten times. TCRdb analysed the 5' RACE reads with MiXCR anew, one entry per CDR3 protein. The sample contains 50,000 or so distinct CDR3 sequences, 20% to 30% of which appear only once. These data are taken from a study of neurological immune-mediated disorders. With 3 bases clipped from V and 7 bases from J, the junction kept 12 bases outside the gene matches. There are 16 residues in the CDR3. Germline V lookup: CDR1 SGDLS, CDR2 YYNGEE. The chain recombines TRBV9 with TRBJ2-1, with 8 bases lining up with TRBD1. Sequencing used PBMCs. The source is a woman between 70 and 85 years old in good health. The CDR3 protein is CASSAGRGQGANEQFF. CDR3 coding DNA: TGTGCCAGCAGCGCCGGCCGAGGGCAGGGGGCGAATGAGCAGTTCTTC.